The clone carrying this T cell receptor (beta chain) occurred many times. Its cognate antigen is unknown. This entry comes from a study of Graves' ophthalmopathy and Graves' hyperthyroidism. Study background: No treatment had been given when peripheral blood was collected at initial diagnosis.

Amplification of TCR beta CDR3 regions used RNA transcripts. In the first round, RT-PCR was carried out with HTBI primers, and a multiplex PCR formed the second round. One entry per CDR3 protein, called by TCRdb with MiXCR from the multiplex PCR reads. The repertoire holds 660,000 or so distinct CDR3 sequences, with 35% to 45% as singletons. Where ophthalmopathy was present, donors had moderate-to-severe activity, CAS ≥3, NOSPECS ≥4 and duration under 3 months. Exclusion applied to patients with other autoimmune diseases, uncontrolled infections, pregnancy or lactation. General study results and limits: Separation of ophthalmopathy from stable hyperthyroidism was achieved by a 13-signature model, at approximately 88% sensitivity and around 81% specificity.

Specimen: peripheral blood. This receptor was obtained from an adult man with Graves' ophthalmopathy.

In nucleotides, the CDR3 is TGTGCCAGTAGTGAGCGGACAGGGGGCTCCTACGAGCAGTACTTC. It codes for CASSERTGGSYEQYF. The chain is built from TRBV19 and TRBJ2-7, with 10 bases that match TRBD1. This CDR3 is built from 15 residues. Germline trimming cut 5 bases from V and 0 bases from J; bases unmatched to any gene: 4. CDR1 and CDR2 (germline): LNHDA, SQIVND (reference sequence).